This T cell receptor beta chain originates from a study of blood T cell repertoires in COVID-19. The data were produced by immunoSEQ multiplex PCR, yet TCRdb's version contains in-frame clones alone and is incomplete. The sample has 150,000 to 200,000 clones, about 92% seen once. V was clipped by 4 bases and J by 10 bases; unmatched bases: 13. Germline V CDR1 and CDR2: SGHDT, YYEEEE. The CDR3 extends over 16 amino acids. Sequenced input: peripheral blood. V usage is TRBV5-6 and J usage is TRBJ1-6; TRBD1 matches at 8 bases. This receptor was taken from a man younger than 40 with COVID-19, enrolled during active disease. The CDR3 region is CASSLGQGVVRSPLHF. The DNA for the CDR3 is TGTGCCAGCAGCCTAGGACAGGGCGTCGTTCGGTCACCCCTCCACTTT.